Below, 30 T cell receptor beta chains from the same sample are listed, as sequenced in a study of blood T cell repertoires in COVID-19. Sequencing used immunoSEQ multiplex PCR; TCRdb keeps in-frame clones, though not all of them. The data contain just under 45,000 clones, around 90% of them singletons. Sequencing used peripheral blood. Receptor source: a woman of 80 years or more in a cohort sampled during active or convalescent COVID-19.

The genes are TRBV3-1 (or the pseudogene TRBV3-2) and TRBJ2-2, with TRBD2 as a possible D gene (5 bases). CDR3 length: 13 amino acids. Germline V gives CDR1 LGHDT, CDR2 YNNKEL (reference sequence). V lost 8 bases, J lost 1 base, and 8 bases lay in between. The CDR3 nucleotides read TGTGCCAGCTATGGAGGGAACACCGGGGAGCTGTTTTTT. Protein product: CASYGGNTGELFF.

The gene calls are TRBV5-1 and TRBJ1-1; D is ambiguous. This CDR3 contains 13 residues. Germline assignment: CDR1 SGHRS and CDR2 YFSETQ. V shed 3 bases and J shed 5 bases, with 11 bases lying between them. The CDR3 here is CASSSIRGTEAFF. The CDR3 bases are TGCGCCAGCAGCTCGATACGGGGAACTGAAGCTTTCTTT.

This clone occurred once. The chain couples TRBV5-6 to TRBJ2-7; a possible D gene is TRBD2 (6 bases). CDR1 and CDR2 from the germline V gene are SGHDT and YYEEEE. This CDR3 contains 14 residues. Trimming removed 4 bases at V and 0 bases at J, with 11 bases between. The CDR3 is CASSSSGHSYEQYF. The CDR3 DNA reads as TGTGCCAGCAGCAGTAGCGGTCACTCCTACGAGCAGTACTTC.

The chain couples TRBV5-1 to TRBJ2-1; 10 bases fit TRBD2. CDR1 and CDR2 from the germline V gene are SGHRS and YFSETQ. V lost 4 bases and J lost 4; bases outside the gene matches: 8. The CDR3 is 16 residues long. CDR3 amino acids: CASSRDEAGGYNEQFF. The CDR3 bases are TGCGCCAGCAGCCGCGATGAAGCGGGAGGGTACAATGAGCAGTTCTTC.

V gene TRBV5-4 combines with J gene TRBJ1-2; 9 bases fit TRBD1. J gave up 3 bases and V 1 base, and 7 bases lay outside the gene matches. Germline-derived CDR1 and CDR2 are SGHNT and YYREEE (reference sequence). The CDR3 runs 16 residues. CDR3 protein: CASSLTGTGSHYGYTF. The CDR3 nucleotides read TGTGCCAGCAGCTTGACCGGGACAGGGTCCCACTATGGCTACACCTTC.

This clone was counted only a few times. This chain links TRBV7-8 with TRBJ1-1, with 9 bases identical to TRBD1. The V gene end was trimmed by 4 bases and the J gene end by 2 bases; junction bases not matched to a gene: 2. In germline, CDR1 is SGHVS, CDR2 FQNEAQ. This CDR3 is built from 14 residues. CDR3 nucleotides: TGTGCCAGCAGCTCGGGACAGGGAAACACTGAAGCTTTCTTT. This encodes CASSSGQGNTEAFF.

The sample holds a few counts of this clone. The chain uses TRBV6-6 and TRBJ1-3; TRBD1 is a possible D gene (5 bases). The CDR3 is 15 amino acids. The V gene's germline CDR1 is MNHNY and CDR2 SVGAGI (reference sequence). V dropped 6 bases and J dropped 2 bases, with 14 bases sitting between them. The CDR3 DNA is TGTGCCAGCAGCACCGTCGGGGGGACTGGAAACACCATATATTTT. Translated, it gives CASSTVGGTGNTIYF.

Only a few counts were recorded for this clone. This chain links TRBV7-2 with TRBJ2-3, with a weak D call TRBD1 (5 bases). V dropped 1 base and J dropped 2 bases, with 10 bases sitting between them. The CDR3 is 15 amino acids. Germline CDR1 reads SGHTA; CDR2 reads FQGNSA. CDR3 region: CASSLEAGPTDTQYF. The CDR3 bases are TGTGCCAGCAGCTTAGAGGCAGGGCCCACAGATACGCAGTATTTT.

The genes are TRBV2 and TRBJ2-2; 10 bases are shared with TRBD1. This CDR3 region has 16 residues. V was pared by 3 bases and J by 4 bases, with 5 bases of the junction left unmatched. Looked up from germline, CDR1 is SNHLY and CDR2 is FYNNEI. The CDR3 is CASSDPRTGGTGELFF. The CDR3 nucleotides read TGTGCCAGCAGTGACCCCCGGACAGGGGGCACCGGGGAGCTGTTTTTT.

The J gene is TRBJ2-2, the V gene TRBV5-1, with 7 bases identical to TRBD1. The germline V gene has CDR1 SGHRS and CDR2 YFSETQ. V gave up 7 bases and J gave up 4 bases; unmatched junction bases: 13. The CDR3 is 16 amino acids. CDR3 sequence (DNA): TGCGCCAGCGAGCCCATTACCCCAGGGGGCACCGGGGAGCTGTTTTTT. This codes for CASEPITPGGTGELFF.

The chain couples TRBV6-2 or TRBV6-3 to TRBJ2-7; TRBD2 matches at 7 bases. The V gene end was trimmed by 4 bases and the J gene end by 3 bases; junction bases not matched to a gene: 6. From germline, CDR1 is MNHEY and CDR2 SVGEGT. This CDR3 contains 14 residues. CDR3 sequence (DNA): TGTGCCAGCAGTTGGGAGGCGGGGGTCTACGAGCAGTACTTC. This codes for CASSWEAGVYEQYF.

The chain combines TRBV6-5 with TRBJ1-2; 8 bases are a match to TRBD1. Germline-derived CDR1 and CDR2 are MNHEY and SVGAGI. CDR3 length equals 14 residues. The junction had 4 bases not matched to a gene; V was cut back by 2 bases and J by 5 bases. In DNA form, the CDR3 reads TGTGCCAGCAGTTACGGACAGGGAGTATATGGCTACACCTTC. Its translation: CASSYGQGVYGYTF.

The chain recombines TRBV7-2 with TRBJ2-7; 10 positions agree with TRBD2. V shed 5 bases and J 3 bases; nucleotides not matched to a gene: 4. This CDR3 is built from 14 residues. Germline values: CDR1 SGHTA, CDR2 FQGNSA. This CDR3 is CASSRSGGSYEQYF. In nucleotides, the CDR3 is TGTGCCAGCAGCCGTAGCGGGGGGAGCTACGAGCAGTACTTC. Using reference TRBV7-2 and TRBJ2-7 for the parts outside the CDR3, the full variable domain is GAGVSQSPSNKVTEKGKDVELRCDPISGHTALYWYRQSLGQGLEFLIYFQGNSAPDKSGLPSDRFSAERTGGSVSTLTIQRTQQEDSAVYLCASSRSGGSYEQYFGPGTRLTVT.

The chain couples TRBV3-1 (or the pseudogene TRBV3-2) to TRBJ1-4; D call uncertain. Germline V gene sequence: CDR1 LGHDT, CDR2 YNNKEL (reference sequence). The CDR3 spans 12 residues. Trimming left V 1 base short and J 8 bases short, with 5 bases between. The CDR3 here is CASSQVREKLFF. CDR3 coding DNA: TGTGCCAGCAGCCAAGTTAGAGAAAAACTGTTTTTT.

The gene calls are TRBV5-1 and TRBJ2-2; 7 positions agree with TRBD1. The length of the CDR3 is 18 residues. CDR1 SGHRS and CDR2 YFSETQ come from the germline V gene. Losses at the gene ends were 2 bases for V and 1 base for J; bases not matched to a gene: 11. The CDR3 DNA is TGCGCCAGCAGCTTTGTAACCGCTAGGACAGGGAACACCGGGGAGCTGTTTTTT. Its protein product is CASSFVTARTGNTGELFF.

This rearrangement joins TRBV18 to TRBJ2-5; D remains unclear. The V and J ends lost 3 bases and 1 base respectively, with 6 bases between them. Per the germline V gene, CDR1 is KGHSH and CDR2 is LQKENI. The CDR3 length is 13 residues. This CDR3 reads CASSPRSQETQYF. The CDR3 DNA reads TGTGCCAGCTCACCGAGGTCCCAAGAGACCCAGTACTTC.

This chain links TRBV19 with TRBJ1-5, with D uncertain. The CDR3 consists of 13 residues. Germline assignment: CDR1 LNHDA and CDR2 SQIVND (reference sequence). Trimming cost V 5 bases and J 7 bases, with 12 bases left between them. CDR3 in amino acids: CASSALSGQPQHF. CDR3 DNA sequence: TGTGCCAGTAGTGCACTAAGTGGACAGCCCCAGCATTTT. Filled out from reference TRBV19 and TRBJ1-5, the complete variable domain reads DGGITQSPKYLFRKEGQNVTLSCEQNLNHDAMYWYRQDPGQGLRLIYYSQIVNDFQKGDIAEGYSVSREKKESFPLTVTSAQKNPTAFYLCASSALSGQPQHFGDGTRLSIL.

The rearrangement uses TRBV29-1 and TRBJ1-1; D uncertain. Trimming stripped 4 bases from V and 2 bases from J, with 11 bases between. This CDR3 spans 13 amino acids. Germline lookup yields CDR1 SQVTM and CDR2 ANQGSEA. CDR3 DNA: TGCAGCGTTGGGTGGGGAGTCAACACTGAAGCTTTCTTT. This sequence encodes CSVGWGVNTEAFF.

The chain has TRBV4-1 and TRBJ1-1; 7 bases map to TRBD1. V lost 1 base and J lost 6; bases outside the gene matches: 5. The germline V gene encodes CDR1 MGHRA and CDR2 YSYEKL. The CDR3 is made up of 14 amino acids. CDR3 nucleotide sequence: TGCGCCAGCAGCCAAGGAGGGGACAGTCCTGAAGCTTTCTTT. This translates into CASSQGGDSPEAFF.

This clone was recorded only once. This chain joins TRBV2 and TRBJ2-2; perhaps TRBD2 as D (6 bases). Trimming stripped 6 bases from V and 7 bases from J, with 18 bases between. The CDR3 is 15 residues long. Germline CDR1 reads SNHLY; CDR2 reads FYNNEI. The CDR3 DNA follows: TGTGCCAGCAGGGGGGGACTCCGAGTGAGCGGGGAGCTGTTTTTT. The encoded protein is CASRGGLRVSGELFF.

Details on this clone: The sample contains more than one DNA sequence encoding this CDR3. The CDR3, as DNA: TGTGCCAGCAGTTACTCGACTAGCGGGACGTCCTACGAGCAGTACTTC. Translating it yields CASSYSTSGTSYEQYF. The chain is built from TRBV6-5 and TRBJ2-7; TRBD2 matches at 11 bases. V dropped 0 bases and J dropped 1; count of bases not matched to a gene: 2. Germline V gives CDR1 MNHEY, CDR2 SVGAGI. This CDR3 is built from 16 residues.

The J gene is TRBJ1-2, the V gene TRBV7-2; no definite D call. Per germline, CDR1 SGHTA and CDR2 FQGNSA. The CDR3 loop spans 14 amino acids. Trimming took off 3 bases at V and 7 bases at J, with 15 bases between the two ends. The CDR3 DNA sequence: TGTGCCAGCAGCTTTGAGTCGGGGTTTGGTGGCTACACCTTC. This encodes CASSFESGFGGYTF.

The chain is built from TRBV5-1 and TRBJ1-1, with D tentatively TRBD1 (6 bases). This CDR3 has 16 residues. Trimming shortened V by 2 bases and J by 5 bases, and 19 bases separated the two germline ends. CDR1 and CDR2 (germline): SGHRS, YFSETQ. The CDR3: CASSFVGGTLRTEAFF. Written as DNA, the CDR3 is TGCGCCAGCAGCTTCGTGGGAGGGACATTGAGGACTGAAGCTTTCTTT.

The rearrangement links TRBV5-1 to TRBJ1-1; D is ambiguous. V shed 3 bases and J shed 9 bases, with 18 bases lying between them. In germline, CDR1 is SGHRS, CDR2 YFSETQ. This CDR3 spans 14 amino acids. The chain's CDR3 is CASSSPSDSIKAFF. CDR3 DNA: TGCGCCAGCAGCTCCCCATCCGACTCAATCAAAGCTTTCTTT.

The V call is TRBV9, the J call TRBJ1-1; D is unclear. CDR1 and CDR2 from the germline V gene are SGDLS and YYNGEE. The germline V and J ends were trimmed by 0 bases and 2 bases, with 8 bases remaining between them. The CDR3 spans 14 residues. CDR3 DNA sequence: TGTGCCAGCAGCGTAGCTCCGACTAACACTGAAGCTTTCTTT. Its translation: CASSVAPTNTEAFF.

The chain uses TRBV5-1 and TRBJ1-4, with D unclear. In germline, CDR1 is SGHRS, CDR2 YFSETQ. CDR3 length: 15 amino acids. Deletions cut 4 bases from V and 8 bases from J, with 18 bases between. CDR3 region: CASSVVHGSGEKLFF. CDR3 nucleotides: TGCGCCAGCAGCGTAGTACACGGGAGTGGAGAAAAACTGTTTTTT.

The rearrangement links TRBV7-9 to TRBJ2-7; 16 bases are a match to TRBD2. Germline lookup yields CDR1 SEHNR and CDR2 FQNEAQ (reference sequence). The V and J ends lost 5 bases and 6 bases, in that order; junction bases with no gene match: 7. The CDR3 totals 16 residues. The CDR3 here is CASSPMGLAGGLEQYF. CDR3 DNA: TGTGCCAGCAGCCCAATGGGACTAGCGGGAGGGCTCGAGCAGTACTTC.

This clone has a single count. The rearrangement uses TRBV28 and TRBJ1-2, with TRBD1 matching 7 bases. In germline, CDR1 is MDHEN, CDR2 SYDVKM. The CDR3 is 13 residues long. The V gene end was trimmed by 2 bases and the J gene end by 3 bases; junction bases not matched to a gene: 0. CDR3 sequence reads: CASSLDRDYGYTF. The CDR3 region has the DNA TGTGCCAGCAGTTTAGACAGGGACTATGGCTACACCTTC.

The V and J genes are TRBV7-2 and TRBJ2-3; weak D call: TRBD2 (7 bases). This CDR3 comprises 14 residues. Germline values: CDR1 SGHTA, CDR2 FQGNSA. The V end lost 3 bases, the J end lost 3 bases, and 10 bases lay between the germline ends. The CDR3 loop is CASSLGGRTDTQYF. The DNA for the CDR3 is TGTGCCAGCAGCTTGGGGGGGCGAACAGATACGCAGTATTTT.

This chain connects TRBV30 to TRBJ1-4, with D perhaps TRBD1 (5 bases). From germline, CDR1 is GTSNPN and CDR2 SVGIG (reference sequence). The CDR3 loop spans 15 amino acids. Trimming took off 4 bases at V and 8 bases at J, with 20 bases between the two ends. Written as DNA, the CDR3 is TGTGCCTGGACCGCAACACAGGCCCGGGGGGAAAAACTGTTTTTT. Translated: CAWTATQARGEKLFF.